The source of this TCR beta chain is a study of T cells in Graves' hyperthyroidism and ophthalmopathy. The TCR beta CDR3 regions underwent amplification using RNA transcripts as the source. The HTBI primer set drove a first-round RT-PCR of the TCR CDR3. MiXCR, applied by TCRdb to the multiplex PCR reads, yields one record per CDR3 protein. The sample lists 500,000 to 750,000 distinct CDR3 sequences, less than 20% occurring once. The V and J ends lost 0 bases and 5 bases respectively, with 8 bases between them. Per germline, CDR1 SGHAT and CDR2 FQNNGV. CDR3 length equals 14 residues. There are many counts of this clonotype.

Sequencing input: blood. This TCR derives from a woman aged 25-40 years with Graves' hyperthyroidism. J is TRBJ2-1 and V is TRBV11-2; the D gene is possibly TRBD2 (6 bases). CDR3 protein: CASSLDGRNNEQFF. CDR3 in DNA: TGTGCCAGCAGCTTAGATGGGAGGAACAATGAGCAGTTCTTC.